These 3 T cell receptor beta chains were sequenced from one sample in a study of blood T cell repertoires in COVID-19. Profiled with immunoSEQ multiplex PCR; TCRdb holds only in-frame clones, not every one. The sample lists 200,000 to 250,000 clones, over 80% occurring once. The sequenced sample was peripheral blood. The source of these receptors is a man aged 25-40 years who had recovered from COVID-19.

The CDR3 DNA sequence: TGTGCCAGCGCTGCGGGGTCCCAGATAGATACGCAGTATTTT. Translation: CASAAGSQIDTQYF. This chain joins TRBV7-2 and TRBJ2-3, with a possible D match to TRBD2 (6 bases). CDR1 and CDR2 from the germline V gene are SGHTA and FQGNSA. The CDR3 runs 14 residues. V dropped 8 bases and J dropped 5 bases, with 17 bases sitting between them.

V usage is TRBV9 and J usage is TRBJ1-1, with 9 bases matching TRBD1. Germline CDR1 reads SGDLS; CDR2 reads YYNGEE. The CDR3 runs 15 residues. Losses at the gene ends were 3 bases for V and 6 bases for J; bases not matched to a gene: 9. CDR3 in amino acids: CASSAGQGRYAEAFF. The CDR3 nucleotides are TGTGCCAGCAGCGCCGGACAGGGGAGGTACGCTGAAGCTTTCTTT.

J is TRBJ2-7 and V is TRBV6-5; a possible D gene is TRBD1 (5 bases). Trimming cost V 0 bases and J 0 bases, with 12 bases left between them. This CDR3 comprises 16 residues. Germline lookup yields CDR1 MNHEY and CDR2 SVGAGI. The CDR3 nucleotides are TGTGCCAGCAGTTACTCAGGGGCCCTACTCTCCTACGAGCAGTACTTC. Protein sequence: CASSYSGALLSYEQYF.